A selection of T cell receptor beta chains follows, all from one sample in a study of cytomegalovirus exposure and HLA in healthy donors. Sequencing was performed with immunoSEQ multiplex PCR; in TCRdb, only in-frame clones are kept and a portion is missing. The sample carries about 190,000 clones, under 80% recorded once. What was sequenced was PBMCs. The receptors come from a man aged 30 to 39 in good health and CMV-seropositive. CDR3s include the opening cysteine and the closing phenylalanine or tryptophan. Clone size is not always given. Where it is, it says once, few, many or a class for expanded clones.

TRBJ2-5,.,TRBV2,CVSSELQETQYF
.,.,TRBV6-9,CASTKQGSVYEQYF
TRBJ2-1,.,TRBV6-5,CASSDSSGGARGVF
TRBJ2-2,.,TRBV19,CASTLPQGGASSGELFF
TRBJ1-2,.,TRBV6-1,CATHSGGHYGYTF
TRBJ1-2,.,TRBV27,CANPDRDVHGYTF
TRBJ1-5,.,TRBV21-1,CASSKDRVRDVQPQHF
TRBJ1-6,.,TRBV6-5,CAAGEGGDSPLHF
TRBJ1-1,.,TRBV27,CASSAWPYTEAFF
TRBJ2-3,.,TRBV4-1,CASSQDGIAGTGQVTQYF
TRBJ2-3,.,TRBV9,CASSGRDSEAFTDTQYF
TRBJ1-5,few,TRBV19,CASSIWRGDNQPQHF
TRBJ1-3,.,TRBV15,CATSREHGVKGNTIYF
TRBJ2-7,.,TRBV6-5,CASKGEGYEQYF
TRBJ1-3,once,TRBV30,CAWGLRGNTIYF
TRBJ2-6,.,TRBV28,CASTPSGGAGPGANVLTF